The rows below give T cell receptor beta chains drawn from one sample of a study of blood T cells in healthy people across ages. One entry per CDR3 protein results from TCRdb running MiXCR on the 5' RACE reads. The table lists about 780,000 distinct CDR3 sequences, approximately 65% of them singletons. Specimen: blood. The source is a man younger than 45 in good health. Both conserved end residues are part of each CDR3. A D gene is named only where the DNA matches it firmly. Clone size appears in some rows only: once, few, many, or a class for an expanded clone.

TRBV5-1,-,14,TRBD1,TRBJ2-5,TGCGCCAGCAGCGGACCGGGACAGGGAGAGACCCAGTACTTC,CASSGPGQGETQYF
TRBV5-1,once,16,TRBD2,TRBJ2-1,TGCGTCAGCAGCTTACTCGGCGGGGGTAGGCACAATGAGCAGTTCTTC,CVSSLLGGGRHNEQFF
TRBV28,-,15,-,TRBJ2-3,TGTGCCAGCAGCTCCCCCACATCTAGTACAGATACGCAGTATTTT,CASSSPTSSTDTQYF
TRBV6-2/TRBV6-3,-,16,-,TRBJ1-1,TGTGCCAGCAGTTACCCCAAGGGGGAGGCGAACACTGAAGCTTTCTTT,CASSYPKGEANTEAFF
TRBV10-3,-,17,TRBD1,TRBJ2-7,TGTGCCATCAGCGAACCTCCGGGACAGGATATTTCCTACGAGCAGTACTTC,CAISEPPGQDISYEQYF
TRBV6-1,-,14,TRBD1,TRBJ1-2,TGTGCCAGCAGTGAAGCTGGAGGGGGCAGTGGCTACACCTTC,CASSEAGGGSGYTF
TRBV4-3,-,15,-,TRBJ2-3,TGCGCTTCCCAGCGGTCGGTCGCTAGCACAGATACGCAGTATTTT,CASQRSVASTDTQYF
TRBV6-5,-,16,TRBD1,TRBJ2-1,TGTGCCAGCAGTTACCAACGGACAGGGTGGTACAATGAGCAGTTCTTC,CASSYQRTGWYNEQFF
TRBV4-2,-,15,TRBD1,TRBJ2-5,TGTGCCAGCAGCAACACCGGGACAGACCAAGAGACCCAGTACTTC,CASSNTGTDQETQYF
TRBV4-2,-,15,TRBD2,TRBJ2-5,TGTGCCAGCAGCCAACCCGGGACTAGCGGGGAGACCCAGTACTTC,CASSQPGTSGETQYF
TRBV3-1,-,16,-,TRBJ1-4,TGTGCCAGCAGCCAGGGAAGCGGGGCAACTAATGAAAAACTGTTTTTT,CASSQGSGATNEKLFF
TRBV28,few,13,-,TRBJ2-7,TGTGCCAGCAGACAGGGGAGGGTATACGAGCAGTACTTC,CASRQGRVYEQYF
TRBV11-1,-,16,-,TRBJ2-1,TGTGCCAGCAGCTCCCAGGGGCACTCCGTCAACGATGAGCAGTTCTTC,CASSSQGHSVNDEQFF
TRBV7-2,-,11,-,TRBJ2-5,TGTGCCAGCAGCATGTCGCAGACCCAGTACTTC,CASSMSQTQYF
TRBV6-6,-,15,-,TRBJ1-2,TGTGCCAGCAGCGCCGACAGGTTAGCTAACTATGGCTACACCTTC,CASSADRLANYGYTF
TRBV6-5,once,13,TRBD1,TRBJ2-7,TGTGCCAGCAGTCCCGACAGGGGAGCCGAGCAGTACTTC,CASSPDRGAEQYF
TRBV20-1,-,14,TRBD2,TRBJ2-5,TGCAGTGCTAGCGGGGGGGCCATGGACAATGAGCAGTACTTC,CSASGGAMDNEQYF
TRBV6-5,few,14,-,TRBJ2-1,TGTGCCAGCAACCCAGGAAGCTCCTACAATGAGCAGTTCTTC,CASNPGSSYNEQFF
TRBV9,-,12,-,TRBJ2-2,TGTGCCAGCAGCGGAGTTACCGGGGAGCTGTTTTTT,CASSGVTGELFF
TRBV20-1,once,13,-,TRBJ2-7,TGCAGTGCTAGAGATAAGGGTGTCTACGAGCAGTACTTC,CSARDKGVYEQYF
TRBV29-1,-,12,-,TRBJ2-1,TGCAGCGTTGAAGATTCCGTAGGGCGGCCGTTCTTC,CSVEDSVGRPFF
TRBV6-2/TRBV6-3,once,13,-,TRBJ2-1,TGTGCCAGCTGTCTAGCAAATTACAATGAGCAGTTCTTC,CASCLANYNEQFF
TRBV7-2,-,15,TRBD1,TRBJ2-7,TGTGCCAGCAGCTCCCGGGACAGGGGCTACTACGAGCAGTACTTC,CASSSRDRGYYEQYF
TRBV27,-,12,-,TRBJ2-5,TGTGCCAGCGGGCTTGTTAGGGAGACCCAGTACTTC,CASGLVRETQYF
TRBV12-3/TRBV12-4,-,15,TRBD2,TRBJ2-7,TGTGCCAGCAGTATTGGCGGGGGGATCTACAATGAGCAGTACTTC,CASSIGGGIYNEQYF
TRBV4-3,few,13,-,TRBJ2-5,TGCGCCAGCAGCCAAGAGCGGGAAGAGACCCAGTACTTC,CASSQEREETQYF
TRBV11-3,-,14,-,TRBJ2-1,TGTGCCAGCAGCTTAGATGCTGGCTGGAATGAGCAGTTCTTC,CASSLDAGWNEQFF
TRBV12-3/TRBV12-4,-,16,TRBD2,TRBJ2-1,TGTGCCAGCAGCCAGACTAGCGGGGGTCCCTACAATGAGCAGTTCTTC,CASSQTSGGPYNEQFF
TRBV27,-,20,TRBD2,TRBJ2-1,TGTGCCAGCAGTTCCCCGGGACTAGCGGGGTTTCTAAGCTCCTACAATGAGCAGTTCTTC,CASSSPGLAGFLSSYNEQFF
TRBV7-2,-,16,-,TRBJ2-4,TGTGCCAGCAGCTTCCGGGGTGTCCTAGCCAAAAACATTCAGTACTTC,CASSFRGVLAKNIQYF
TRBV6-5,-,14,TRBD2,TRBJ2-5,TGTGCCAGCAGGGCGGGGGGCGGTCGAGAGACCCAGTACTTC,CASRAGGGRETQYF
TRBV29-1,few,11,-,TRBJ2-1,TGCAGCGTTGAAGGGGGCAGGGTAGGGTTCTTC,CSVEGGRVGFF
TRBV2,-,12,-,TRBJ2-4,TGTGCCAACTCGGACAGTTCAAACATTCAGTACTTC,CANSDSSNIQYF
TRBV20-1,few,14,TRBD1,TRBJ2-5,TGCAGTGCTAGAGCGTCAACAGGGGTAGAGACCCAGTACTTC,CSARASTGVETQYF
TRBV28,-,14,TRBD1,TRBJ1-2,TGTGCCAGCAGCACGGACAGGGTGGTCTATGGCTACACCTTC,CASSTDRVVYGYTF
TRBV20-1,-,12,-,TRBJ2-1,TGCAGTGCTGGACCGCTTTGGAATGAGCAGTTCTTC,CSAGPLWNEQFF
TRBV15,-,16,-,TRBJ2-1,TGTGCCACCAGCACGGGGGCGGGTATCATTTACAATGAGCAGTTCTTC,CATSTGAGIIYNEQFF
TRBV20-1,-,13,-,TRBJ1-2,TGCAGTGCTCGCGACTTCAGGAGGGACGGCTACACCTTC,CSARDFRRDGYTF
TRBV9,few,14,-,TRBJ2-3,TGTGCCAGCGGGGACCCGTACCCCACAGATACGCAGTATTTT,CASGDPYPTDTQYF
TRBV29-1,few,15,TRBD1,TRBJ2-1,TGCAGCGTTGAATGGACAGGGGGTCCCTACAATGAGCAGTTCTTC,CSVEWTGGPYNEQFF
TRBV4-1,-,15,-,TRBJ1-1,TGCGCCAGCAGCCAACCGACAGCGTTGAACACTGAAGCTTTCTTT,CASSQPTALNTEAFF
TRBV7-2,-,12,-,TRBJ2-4,TGTGCCAGCAGCACCTGGACAGATGGGCAGTACTTC,CASSTWTDGQYF
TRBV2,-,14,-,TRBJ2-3,TGTGCCAGCAGTGGATGGTTGGGAGCAGATACGCAGTATTTT,CASSGWLGADTQYF
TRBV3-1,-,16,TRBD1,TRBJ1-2,TGTGCCAGCAGCCATCTCGGGACAGCTCACTACTATGGCTACACCTTC,CASSHLGTAHYYGYTF
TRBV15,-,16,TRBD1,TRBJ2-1,TGTGCCACCAGCAGACCAAGGACAGGGCGATACAATGAGCAGTTCTTC,CATSRPRTGRYNEQFF
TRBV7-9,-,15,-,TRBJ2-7,TGTGCCAGCAGCTTAACTCGGGGAACCACCGACGAGCAGTACTTC,CASSLTRGTTDEQYF
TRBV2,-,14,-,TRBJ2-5,TGTGCCAGCCGTGAGGAGGGGGCCCAAGAGACCCAGTACTTC,CASREEGAQETQYF
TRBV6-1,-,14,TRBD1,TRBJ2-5,TGTGCCAGCAGTGCGGACAGGTCTCAAGAGACCCAGTACTTC,CASSADRSQETQYF
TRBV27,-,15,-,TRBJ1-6,TGTGCCAGCAGCCCTCCCGGGACGCCCAATTCACCCCTCCACTTT,CASSPPGTPNSPLHF
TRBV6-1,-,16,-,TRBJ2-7,TGTGCCAGCAGTATAAGGGTGGGCGGAGGTCCGGGGGAGCAGTACTTC,CASSIRVGGGPGEQYF
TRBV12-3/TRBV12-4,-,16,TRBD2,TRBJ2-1,TGTGCCAGCAGTTCCTTCCTAGCGGGGGAGGGCAATGAGCAGTTCTTC,CASSSFLAGEGNEQFF
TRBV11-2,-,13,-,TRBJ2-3,TGTGCCAGCAGCCAAACAAGGGCAGATACGCAGTATTTT,CASSQTRADTQYF
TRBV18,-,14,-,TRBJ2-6,TGTGCCAGCTCACCACCGGTGGGGGCCAACGTCCTGACTTTC,CASSPPVGANVLTF
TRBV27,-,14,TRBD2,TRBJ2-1,TGTGCCAGCTACGGGGAGGGCTCCTACAATGAGCAGTTCTTC,CASYGEGSYNEQFF
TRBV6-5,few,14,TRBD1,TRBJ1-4,TGTGCCAGCAGGCCGGGACAGGGGAAGGAAAAACTGTTTTTT,CASRPGQGKEKLFF
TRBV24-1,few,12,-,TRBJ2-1,TGTGCCACCAGCCGAGGACAGAATGAGCAGTTCTTC,CATSRGQNEQFF
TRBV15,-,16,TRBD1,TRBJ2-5,TGTGCCACCAGCAGAGATGATGGGACAGGGGAAGAGACCCAGTACTTC,CATSRDDGTGEETQYF
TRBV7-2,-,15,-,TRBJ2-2,TGTGCCAGCAGCTTGAGGACGGGCATGGCCGGGGAGCTGTTTTTT,CASSLRTGMAGELFF
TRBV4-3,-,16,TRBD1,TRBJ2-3,TGCGCCAGCAGCCAAGAAGGGACAGGGGGCGCAGATACGCAGTATTTT,CASSQEGTGGADTQYF